This T cell receptor beta chain was sequenced for a study of response to subunit inactivated influenza vaccine. General study findings and limits: The authors proposed limited new T cell recruitment per seasonal influenza vaccination.

A remark on this clonotype: Antigen: not known.

Germline V gene lookup returns CDR1 LNHNV and CDR2 YYDKDF (reference sequence). The ends were cut back, 1 base at V and 1 base at J, with 13 bases in the middle. The length of the CDR3 is 16 residues. MiXCR, run by TCRdb on the RT-PCR reads, gives a single entry per CDR3 protein. The data contain about 500,000 distinct CDR3 sequences, around 7.7% of them seen just once; the ten biggest clones take up less than 15%. The TCR originated in a man between 50 and 75 years old who received an inactivated influenza vaccine. The starting material was PBMCs from blood, obtained around 25 months after vaccination. The genes are TRBV15 and TRBJ1-1; tentatively, D is TRBD1 (6 bases). The CDR3 coding sequence is TGTGCCACCAGCAGAGCTCGGGCAGGGGCGAACACTGAAGCTTTCTTT. Translated: CATSRARAGANTEAFF. Full variable domain (outside the CDR3, taken from reference TRBV15 and TRBJ1-1): DAMVIQNPRYQVTQFGKPVTLSCSQTLNHNVMYWYQQKSSQAPKLLFHYYDKDFNNEADTPDNFQSRRPNTSFCFLDIRSPGLGDTAMYLCATSRARAGANTEAFFGQGTRLTVV.